This T cell receptor beta chain is from a study of blood T cell repertoires in COVID-19. Study summary: Whether acute or convalescent, the COVID-19 samples came from the United States, Italy and Spain. The cDNA or gDNA used as material had been derived from T cells, B-cell-depleted T cells, or PBMCs.

V shed 4 bases, J shed 5 bases, and the junction held 4 bases outside the gene matches. This CDR3 comprises 13 residues. CDR1 LGHDT and CDR2 YNNKEL come from the germline V gene (reference sequence). This clone was detected a few times. This table comes from immunoSEQ multiplex PCR, and its TCRdb copy is limited to in-frame clones, with some not included. The repertoire includes 150,000 to 200,000 clones, more than 65% of them detected once, and around 15% sits in the top ten. Recruitment covered over 20 US areas and drew participants whose ages spanned roughly 18 to 100 years. Which cohort a participant joined came from the clinical history participants gave.

This TCR was recovered from a man aged 50 to 60 who had recovered from COVID-19. The sample was PBMCs or T cells enriched from blood (not recorded which). The V gene is TRBV3-1 (or the pseudogene TRBV3-2), the J gene TRBJ1-1; 7 bases match TRBD1. CDR3 in amino acids: CASSLTGETEAFF. The CDR3 coding sequence is TGTGCCAGCAGCCTCACAGGGGAGACTGAAGCTTTCTTT.